This is a list of T cell receptor beta chains from one sample in a study of cytomegalovirus exposure and HLA in healthy donors. The protocol was immunoSEQ multiplex PCR, while the TCRdb copy is restricted to in-frame clones and leaves out a portion. The sample shows some 130,000 clones, and 1.5% to 2% sits with its ten largest clones. The sample comprised PBMCs. All receptors come from a young man in good health and CMV-seronegative. The CDR3 runs from the conserved cysteine through the conserved F or W. A D gene is named only where the DNA matches it firmly.

d_call | cdr3_length | j_call | v_call | cdr3_nt | cdr3_aa
- | 19 | TRBJ1-1 | TRBV4-1 | TGCGCCAGCAGCGGGGGCAGAGCTACGGGGATCCCATTGAACACTGAAGCTTTCTTT | CASSGGRATGIPLNTEAFF
TRBD2 | 16 | TRBJ2-1 | TRBV28 | TGTGCCAGCAGTCGGCTAGCGGGGAGCTCCTACAATGAGCAGTTCTTC | CASSRLAGSSYNEQFF
- | 14 | TRBJ2-3 | TRBV7-8 | TGTGCCAGCAGCTTAGGTCTCGGCACAGATACGCAGTATTTT | CASSLGLGTDTQYF
TRBD1 | 15 | TRBJ2-2 | TRBV28 | TGTGCCAGCACCGAGACAGGGGTAAACACCGGGGAGCTGTTTTTT | CASTETGVNTGELFF
TRBD2 | 15 | TRBJ2-2 | TRBV7-2 | TGTGCCCGCAGCGGACTAGCGGGAGTCACCGGGGAGCTGTTTTTT | CARSGLAGVTGELFF
- | 15 | TRBJ1-1 | TRBV9 | TGTGCCAGCAGCAACGAGGGCGGACTGAACACTGAAGCTTTCTTT | CASSNEGGLNTEAFF
TRBD2 | 14 | TRBJ2-3 | TRBV7-2 | TGTGCCAGCAGCCCCCCCGGCGGGGGAAATACGCAGTATTTT | CASSPPGGGNTQYF
- | 15 | TRBJ1-2 | TRBV6-5 | TGTGCCAGCAGTTACGATGCCGGACAGAACTATGGCTACACCTTC | CASSYDAGQNYGYTF
- | 14 | TRBJ1-4 | TRBV7-9 | TGTGCCAGCAGCTTACCGGACACAAATGAAAAACTGTTTTTT | CASSLPDTNEKLFF
TRBD2 | 14 | TRBJ2-5 | TRBV30 | TGTGCCTGGAGTGCCGGGGGGTACGAAGAGACCCAGTACTTC | CAWSAGGYEETQYF
TRBD1 | 15 | TRBJ1-1 | TRBV5-1 | TGCGCCAGCAGCTTTCCGGGACAGGGACCGACTGAAGCTTTCTTT | CASSFPGQGPTEAFF